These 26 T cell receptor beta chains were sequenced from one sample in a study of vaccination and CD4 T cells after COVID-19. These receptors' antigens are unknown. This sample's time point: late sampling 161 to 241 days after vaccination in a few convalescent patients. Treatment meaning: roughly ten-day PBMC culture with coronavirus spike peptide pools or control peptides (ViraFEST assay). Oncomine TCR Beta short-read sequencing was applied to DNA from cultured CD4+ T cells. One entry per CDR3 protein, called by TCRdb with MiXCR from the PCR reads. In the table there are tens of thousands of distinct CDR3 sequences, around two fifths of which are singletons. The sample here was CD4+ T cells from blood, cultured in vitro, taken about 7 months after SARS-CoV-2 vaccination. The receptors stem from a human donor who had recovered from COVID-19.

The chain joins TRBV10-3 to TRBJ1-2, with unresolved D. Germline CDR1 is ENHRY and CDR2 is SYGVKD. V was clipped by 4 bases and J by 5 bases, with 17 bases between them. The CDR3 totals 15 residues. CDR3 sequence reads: CAISGSSGPDYGYTF. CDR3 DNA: TGTGCCATCAGTGGGTCGTCTGGGCCTGATTATGGCTACACCTTC.

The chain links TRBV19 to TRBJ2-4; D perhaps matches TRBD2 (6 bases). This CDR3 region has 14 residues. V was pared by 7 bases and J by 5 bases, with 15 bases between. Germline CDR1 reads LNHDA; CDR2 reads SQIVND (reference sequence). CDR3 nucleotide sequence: TGTGCCAGTACGGTGGGGGGAGGTCAAAACATTCAGTACTTC. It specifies CASTVGGGQNIQYF.

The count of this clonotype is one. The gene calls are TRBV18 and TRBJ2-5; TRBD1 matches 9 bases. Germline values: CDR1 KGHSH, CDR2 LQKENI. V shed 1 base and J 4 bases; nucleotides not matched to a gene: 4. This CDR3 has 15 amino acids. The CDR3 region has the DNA TGTGCCAGCTCACCACGTACAGGGGGCCTAGAGACCCAGTACTTC. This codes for CASSPRTGGLETQYF.

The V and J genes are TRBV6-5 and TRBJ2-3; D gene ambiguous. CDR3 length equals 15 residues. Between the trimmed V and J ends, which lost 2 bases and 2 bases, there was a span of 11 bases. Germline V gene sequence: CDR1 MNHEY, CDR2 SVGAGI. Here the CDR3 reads CASSYRASATDTQYF. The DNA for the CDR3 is TGTGCCAGCAGTTACCGGGCATCGGCCACAGATACGCAGTATTTT.

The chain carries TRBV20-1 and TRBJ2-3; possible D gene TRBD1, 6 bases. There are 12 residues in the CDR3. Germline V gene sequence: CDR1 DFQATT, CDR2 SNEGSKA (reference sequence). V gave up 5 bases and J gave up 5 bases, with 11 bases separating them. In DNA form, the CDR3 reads TGCAGTGCTTTTACAGGGAAAGATACGCAGTATTTT. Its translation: CSAFTGKDTQYF.

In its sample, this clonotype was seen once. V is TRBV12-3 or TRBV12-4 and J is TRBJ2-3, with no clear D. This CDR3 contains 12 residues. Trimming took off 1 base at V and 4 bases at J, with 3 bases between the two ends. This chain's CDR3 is CASSLGADTQYF. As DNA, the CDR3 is TGTGCCAGCAGTTTAGGAGCAGATACGCAGTATTTT.

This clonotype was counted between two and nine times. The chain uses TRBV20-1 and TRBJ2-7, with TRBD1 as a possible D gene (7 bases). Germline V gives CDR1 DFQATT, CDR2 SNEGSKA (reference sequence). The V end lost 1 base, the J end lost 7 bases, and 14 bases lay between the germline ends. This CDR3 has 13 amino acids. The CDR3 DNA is TGCAGTGCTAGAGTCCCCAGGGGGAGGGAGCAGTACTTC. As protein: CSARVPRGREQYF.

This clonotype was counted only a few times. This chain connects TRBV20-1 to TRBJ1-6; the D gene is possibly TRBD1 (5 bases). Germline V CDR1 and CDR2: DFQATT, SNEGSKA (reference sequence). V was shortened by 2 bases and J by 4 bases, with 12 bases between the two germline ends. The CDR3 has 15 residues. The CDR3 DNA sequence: TGCAGTGCTAGACGGCAGGGCACTTATAATTCACCCCTCCACTTT. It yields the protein CSARRQGTYNSPLHF.

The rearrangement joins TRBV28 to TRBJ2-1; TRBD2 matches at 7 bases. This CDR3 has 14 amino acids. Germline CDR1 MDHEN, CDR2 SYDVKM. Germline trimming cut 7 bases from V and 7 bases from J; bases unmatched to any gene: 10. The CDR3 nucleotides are TGTGCCAGCATCCTAACGGGAGGTTTGAATGAGCAGTTCTTC. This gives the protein CASILTGGLNEQFF.

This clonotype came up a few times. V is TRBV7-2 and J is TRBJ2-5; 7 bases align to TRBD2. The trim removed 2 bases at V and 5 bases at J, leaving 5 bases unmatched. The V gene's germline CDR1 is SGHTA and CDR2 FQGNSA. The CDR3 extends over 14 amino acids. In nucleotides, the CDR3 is TGTGCCAGCAGCTTACCCTCCGGGAGGGAGACCCAGTACTTC. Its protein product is CASSLPSGRETQYF.

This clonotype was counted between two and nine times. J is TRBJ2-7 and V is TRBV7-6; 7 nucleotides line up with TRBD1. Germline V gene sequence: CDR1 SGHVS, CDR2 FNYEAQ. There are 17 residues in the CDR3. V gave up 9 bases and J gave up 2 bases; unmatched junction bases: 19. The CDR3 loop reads CARGGDPVTGLTYEQYF. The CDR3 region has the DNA TGTGCCAGAGGGGGAGACCCTGTGACAGGGCTAACCTACGAGCAGTACTTC.

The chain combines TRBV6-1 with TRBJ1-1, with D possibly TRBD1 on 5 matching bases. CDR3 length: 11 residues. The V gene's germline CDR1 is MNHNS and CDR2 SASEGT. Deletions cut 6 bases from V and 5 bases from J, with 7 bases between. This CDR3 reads CASSGGTEAFF. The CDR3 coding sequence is TGTGCCAGCAGCGGGGGAACTGAAGCTTTCTTT.

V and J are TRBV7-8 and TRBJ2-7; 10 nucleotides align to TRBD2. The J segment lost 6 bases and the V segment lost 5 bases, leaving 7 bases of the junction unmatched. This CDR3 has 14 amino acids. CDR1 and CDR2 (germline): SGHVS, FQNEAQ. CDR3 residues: CASSITSGVGEQYF. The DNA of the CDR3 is TGTGCCAGCAGCATAACTAGCGGGGTTGGCGAGCAGTACTTC.

The DNA of the CDR3 is TGTGCCAGCAGCCATTTAACCCCAGGGTTGGGCAATCAGCCCCAGCATTTT. Translated, it gives CASSHLTPGLGNQPQHF. This sequence joins TRBV7-2 and TRBJ1-5; TRBD1 is a possible D gene (5 bases). Germline V CDR1 and CDR2: SGHTA, FQGNSA. The length of the CDR3 is 17 residues. V lost 5 bases and J 2 bases, leaving 19 bases between the germline ends.

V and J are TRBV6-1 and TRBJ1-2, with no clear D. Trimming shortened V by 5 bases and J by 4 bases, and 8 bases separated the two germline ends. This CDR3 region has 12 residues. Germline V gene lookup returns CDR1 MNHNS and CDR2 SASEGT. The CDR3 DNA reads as TGTGCCAGCAGTCCGCGTCTCTATGGCTACACCTTC. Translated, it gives CASSPRLYGYTF.

The chain's CDR3 is CASSQVGFGPLHF. DNA for the CDR3: TGTGCCAGCAGCCAAGTGGGGTTTGGACCCCTCCACTTT. The rearrangement links TRBV14 to TRBJ1-6; D not resolved. Germline CDR1 reads SGHDN; CDR2 reads FVKESK. The CDR3 runs to 13 residues. V dropped 1 base and J dropped 12 bases, with 10 bases sitting between them.

This CDR3 is CAITETGPTDTQYF. The CDR3 coding sequence is TGTGCCATCACAGAGACAGGGCCCACAGATACGCAGTATTTT. The chain combines TRBV10-3 with TRBJ2-3; TRBD1 aligns across 7 bases. In germline, CDR1 is ENHRY, CDR2 SYGVKD. This CDR3 region has 14 residues. V shed 7 bases and J 2 bases; nucleotides not matched to a gene: 6.

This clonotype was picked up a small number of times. The CDR3 protein is CASSSQAYEQYF. The CDR3 nucleotides are TGTGCCAGCAGTTCTCAGGCCTACGAGCAGTACTTC. The V gene is TRBV6-5, the J gene TRBJ2-7; D not certain. V was clipped by 4 bases and J by 2 bases, with 6 bases between them. This CDR3 spans 12 amino acids. Germline V lookup: CDR1 MNHEY, CDR2 SVGAGI.

The CDR3 region has the DNA TGTGCCAGCAGTATAACCGACGGATACTACGAGCAGTACTTC. Its translation: CASSITDGYYEQYF. The V and J genes are TRBV27 and TRBJ2-7; D ambiguous. Germline V gene sequence: CDR1 MNHEY, CDR2 SMNVEV (reference sequence). V shed 5 bases and J shed 3 bases, with 14 bases lying between them. The CDR3 extends over 14 amino acids.

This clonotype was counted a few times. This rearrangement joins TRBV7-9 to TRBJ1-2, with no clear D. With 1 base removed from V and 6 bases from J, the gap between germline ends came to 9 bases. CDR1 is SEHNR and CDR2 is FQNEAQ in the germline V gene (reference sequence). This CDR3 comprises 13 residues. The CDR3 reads CASSLDQVDGYTF. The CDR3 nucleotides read TGTGCCAGCAGCTTAGACCAGGTGGATGGCTACACCTTC.

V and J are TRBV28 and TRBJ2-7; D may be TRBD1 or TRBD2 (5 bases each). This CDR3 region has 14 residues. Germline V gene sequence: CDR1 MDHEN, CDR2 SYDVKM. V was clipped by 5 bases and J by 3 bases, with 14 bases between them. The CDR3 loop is CASSLYWDLYEQYF. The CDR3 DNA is TGTGCCAGCAGTCTGTACTGGGACCTCTACGAGCAGTACTTC.

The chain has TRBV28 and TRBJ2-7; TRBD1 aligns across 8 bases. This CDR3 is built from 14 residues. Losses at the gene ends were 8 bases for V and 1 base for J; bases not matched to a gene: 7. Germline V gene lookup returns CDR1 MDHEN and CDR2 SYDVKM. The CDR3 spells CASGRTGLSYEQYF. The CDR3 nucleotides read TGTGCCAGCGGTAGGACAGGGTTATCCTACGAGCAGTACTTC.

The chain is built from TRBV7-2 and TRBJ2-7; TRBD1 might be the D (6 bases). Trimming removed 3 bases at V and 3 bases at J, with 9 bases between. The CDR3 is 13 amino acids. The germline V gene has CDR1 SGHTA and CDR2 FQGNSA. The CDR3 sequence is CASSFQQGYEQYF. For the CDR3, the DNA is TGTGCCAGCAGCTTTCAACAGGGCTACGAGCAGTACTTC.

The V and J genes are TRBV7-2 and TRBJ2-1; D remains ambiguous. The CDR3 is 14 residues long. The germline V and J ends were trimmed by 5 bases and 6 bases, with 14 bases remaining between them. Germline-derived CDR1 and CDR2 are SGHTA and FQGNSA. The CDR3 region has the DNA TGTGCCAGCAGCCCGCACTGGGCGGTCAATGAGCAGTTCTTC. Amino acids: CASSPHWAVNEQFF.

This CDR3 is CASSSVLGQGARAARAQHF. The CDR3 nucleotides are TGTGCCAGCAGTTCGGTCCTGGGACAGGGGGCAAGGGCGGCAAGGGCCCAGCATTTT. The chain has TRBV28 and TRBJ1-5; TRBD1 matches at 12 bases. The junction had 21 bases not matched to a gene; V was cut back by 4 bases and J by 11 bases. The V gene's germline CDR1 is MDHEN and CDR2 SYDVKM. The CDR3 runs 19 residues.

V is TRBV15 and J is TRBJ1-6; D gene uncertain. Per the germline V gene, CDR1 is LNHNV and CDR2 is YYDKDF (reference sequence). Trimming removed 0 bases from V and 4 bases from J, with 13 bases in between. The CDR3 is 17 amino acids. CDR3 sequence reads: CATSRDRREAYNSPLHF. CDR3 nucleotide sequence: TGTGCCACCAGCAGAGACAGGCGGGAGGCGTATAATTCACCCCTCCACTTT.